The 27 T cell receptor beta chains presented below share a single source sample, sequenced in a study of blood T cells in healthy people across ages (dated by TCRdb to the mid-2010s). Receptors were amplified or captured by 5' RACE. The sequencer listed for this sample is Illumina HiSeq 2500. The second PCR ran for roughly 7 to 11 cycles and used a J-beta primer mix along with a sample-barcoded 5' primer. Using fastp trimming at Q25 and MiXCR clonotype assembly, TCRdb reanalyzed the public sequencing data and kept in-frame beta chains. Records with the same CDR3 protein are collapsed into one entry carrying the most frequent genes and DNA. This sample is represented by approximately 730,000 distinct CDR3 sequences; roughly 53% of them were singletons. Roughly two fifths of the sample belongs to the ten largest clones. The sample taken for sequencing was blood. Every receptor here comes from a man older than 75 in good health.

This chain connects TRBV24-1 to TRBJ2-7, with D uncertain. Germline CDR1 is KGHDR and CDR2 is SFDVKD. The CDR3 is made up of 14 amino acids. Trimming shortened V by 9 bases and J by 0 bases, and 14 bases separated the two germline ends. CDR3: CATGGAQSSYEQYF. CDR3 bases: TGTGCCACCGGTGGAGCGCAAAGCTCCTACGAGCAGTACTTC.

The chain links TRBV4-1 to TRBJ2-1; no reliable D call. Germline V gene lookup returns CDR1 MGHRA and CDR2 YSYEKL. The V and J ends lost 0 bases and 2 bases respectively, with 5 bases between them. This CDR3 region has 14 residues. CDR3 in DNA: TGCGCCAGCAGCCAAGAACCCACCTACAATGAGCAGTTCTTC. Protein: CASSQEPTYNEQFF.

CDR3 DNA sequence: TGCAGTGCCGAGGAGCTGGGCTTGGGGACCCAGTACTTC. This encodes CSAEELGLGTQYF. The chain carries TRBV20-1 and TRBJ2-5; D unresolved. The germline V gene has CDR1 DFQATT and CDR2 SNEGSKA (reference sequence). This CDR3 has 13 amino acids. V gave up 6 bases and J gave up 7 bases, with 18 bases separating them.

The genes are TRBV28 and TRBJ1-2, with 7 positions matching TRBD1. V lost 7 bases and J lost 4; bases outside the gene matches: 15. The CDR3 has 16 residues. CDR1 is MDHEN, CDR2 SYDVKM, per germline. Written as DNA, the CDR3 is TGTGCCAGCAACCACAGAGAGGGGGCAGGGAGCTATGGCTACACCTTC. Translating it yields CASNHREGAGSYGYTF.

This sequence joins TRBV2 and TRBJ1-5; D is unresolved. The V end was cut by 0 bases, the J end by 5 bases, with 8 bases between. The CDR3 consists of 14 residues. Per germline, CDR1 SNHLY and CDR2 FYNNEI. This CDR3 is CASSEALGHQPQHF. CDR3 in DNA: TGTGCCAGCAGTGAAGCGCTAGGGCATCAGCCCCAGCATTTT.

This clonotype was counted many times. The V and J genes are TRBV7-9 and TRBJ1-2; 7 bases fit TRBD1. The CDR3 totals 13 residues. CDR1 is SEHNR and CDR2 is FQNEAQ in the germline V gene (reference sequence). V lost 5 bases, J lost 5 bases, and 5 bases stayed unmatched. CDR3 DNA: TGTGCCAGCAGCCCTTCAGGGGGGTATGGCTACACCTTC. It encodes CASSPSGGYGYTF.

The chain employs TRBV3-1 and TRBJ2-5; D may be TRBD2 (5 bases). The germline V gene encodes CDR1 LGHDT and CDR2 YNNKEL (reference sequence). The CDR3 consists of 17 residues. Between the trimmed V and J ends, which lost 0 bases and 5 bases, there was a span of 19 bases. The CDR3: CASSQDSPGLLTETQYF. As DNA, the CDR3 is TGTGCCAGCAGCCAAGATAGCCCAGGACTCCTAACGGAGACCCAGTACTTC.

This clonotype turned up a few times. V is TRBV6-1 and J is TRBJ2-7; no firm D call. The V gene lost 2 bases and the J gene lost 3 bases, with 11 bases spanning the gap. Germline V gene lookup returns CDR1 MNHNS and CDR2 SASEGT. This CDR3 is 14 amino acids long. In nucleotides, the CDR3 is TGTGCCAGCAGTGAAAGCTGGGCCTTCTACGAGCAGTACTTC. Translated: CASSESWAFYEQYF.

The chain is built from TRBV7-2 and TRBJ2-5; 7 bases agree with TRBD1. Germline loops: CDR1 SGHTA, CDR2 FQGNSA. V lost 5 bases to trimming and J lost 5 bases; unmatched junction nucleotides: 8. The CDR3 runs to 14 residues. CDR3 protein: CASSPGTARETQYF. The CDR3 nucleotides read TGTGCCAGCAGCCCGGGGACAGCTCGGGAGACCCAGTACTTC.

This clonotype was counted a few times. The chain recombines TRBV24-1 with TRBJ2-5; TRBD2 matches at 8 bases. This CDR3 region has 14 residues. CDR1 KGHDR and CDR2 SFDVKD come from the germline V gene. V shed 9 bases, J shed 5 bases, and the junction held 10 bases outside the gene matches. CDR3 sequence reads: CATYSGDPRETQYF. The CDR3 region has the DNA TGTGCCACCTATAGCGGGGACCCTAGGGAGACCCAGTACTTC.

This chain uses TRBV7-2 with TRBJ2-1; D unresolved. The CDR3 has 11 amino acids. Germline CDR1 reads SGHTA; CDR2 reads FQGNSA. Trimming took off 1 base at V and 9 bases at J, with 4 bases between the two ends. CDR3 DNA sequence: TGTGCCAGCAGCTTAGAGGTTGAGCAGTTCTTC. Translation gives CASSLEVEQFF.

The genes are TRBV25-1 and TRBJ2-1; D is possibly TRBD1 or TRBD2 (5 bases each). The CDR3 runs 12 residues. Germline CDR1 is MGHDK and CDR2 is SYGVNS. Trimming took 7 bases from V and 8 from J, leaving 12 bases between them. The CDR3: CASKGRDHEQFF. DNA for the CDR3: TGTGCCAGCAAGGGCAGGGACCATGAGCAGTTCTTC.

The chain joins TRBV20-1 to TRBJ2-5; 8 positions match TRBD1. CDR1 is DFQATT, CDR2 SNEGSKA, per germline (reference sequence). The V gene end was trimmed by 6 bases and the J gene end by 2 bases; junction bases not matched to a gene: 11. The CDR3 is made up of 15 amino acids. The CDR3 is CSANFRTGRQETQYF. The CDR3 coding sequence is TGCAGTGCGAACTTTAGGACAGGGCGGCAAGAGACCCAGTACTTC.

The rearrangement links TRBV27 to TRBJ2-7; D is perhaps TRBD2 (5 bases). V was pared by 2 bases and J by 3 bases, with 20 bases between. The CDR3 sequence is 17 residues long. Germline lookup yields CDR1 MNHEY and CDR2 SMNVEV (reference sequence). CDR3 coding DNA: TGTGCCAGCAGTTTAGAAGCGGCTAAGGCTTCGCTCTACGAGCAGTACTTC. Amino acid sequence: CASSLEAAKASLYEQYF.

This clonotype came up a few times. The chain has TRBV7-2 and TRBJ2-5; D perhaps matches TRBD1 (5 bases). The CDR3 sequence is 13 residues long. In germline, CDR1 is SGHTA, CDR2 FQGNSA. V was clipped by 5 bases and J by 4 bases, with 11 bases between them. The CDR3 protein is CASSPERGETQYF. The DNA for the CDR3 is TGTGCCAGCAGCCCTGAAAGGGGAGAGACCCAGTACTTC.

This clonotype was seen only a few times. This chain joins TRBV20-1 and TRBJ2-3, with 10 bases identical to TRBD1. V lost 5 bases, J lost 14 bases, and 19 bases stayed unmatched. Germline loops: CDR1 DFQATT, CDR2 SNEGSKA (reference sequence). CDR3 length equals 15 residues. The CDR3, as DNA: TGCAGTGCTGTACCGGGACAGGGGTCGCACAGATACGCGTATTTT. This translates into CSAVPGQGSHRYAYF.

Concerning this clonotype itself: A junction boundary mismatches the germline segment, possibly from a read error. CDR3 protein: CASSLANEKLFF. The CDR3 DNA is TGTGCCAGCAGTTTAGCCAATGAAAAACTGTTTTTT. The chain links TRBV7-9 to TRBJ1-4, with D uncertain. The CDR3 extends over 12 amino acids. Germline values: CDR1 SEHNR, CDR2 FQNEAQ (reference sequence).

This clonotype was observed at least ten times. The gene calls are TRBV24-1 and TRBJ2-1, with 9 bases matching TRBD2. This CDR3 region has 13 residues. After removal of 4 bases from V and 13 bases from J, the junction contained 7 bases not matched to a gene. Germline lookup yields CDR1 KGHDR and CDR2 SFDVKD. The CDR3 spells CATSDYPGLAQFF. CDR3 coding DNA: TGTGCCACCAGTGACTATCCGGGACTAGCTCAGTTCTTC.

This clonotype was seen repeatedly, ten times or more. The chain links TRBV14 to TRBJ2-3, with TRBD2 identical over 7 bases. The CDR3 runs to 15 residues. Germline CDR1 and CDR2: SGHDN and FVKESK. Trimming cost V 4 bases and J 4 bases; bases outside gene matches: 8. CDR3 nucleotides: TGTGCCAGCAGCCCCAGAAGGGCGGGGGCAGATACGCAGTATTTT. Its translation is CASSPRRAGADTQYF.

The chain recombines TRBV7-9 with TRBJ1-6; D perhaps matches TRBD1 (5 bases). The germline gives CDR1 SEHNR, CDR2 FQNEAQ (reference sequence). The CDR3 extends over 15 amino acids. The germline V and J ends were trimmed by 5 bases and 6 bases, with 14 bases remaining between them. CDR3 sequence (DNA): TGTGCCAGCAGCGGCCGAGACAGCGGTAATTCACCCCTCCACTTT. It codes for CASSGRDSGNSPLHF.

The chain uses TRBV12-3 or TRBV12-4 and TRBJ1-2; 11 positions agree with TRBD1. The CDR3 has 13 amino acids. Trimming cost V 7 bases and J 8 bases; bases outside gene matches: 6. The CDR3 region is CASIEGQGAGYTF. In nucleotides, the CDR3 is TGTGCCAGCATAGAAGGACAGGGGGCGGGCTACACCTTC.

The chain is built from TRBV20-1 and TRBJ2-7, with a tentative D call TRBD2 (5 bases). Germline V gene lookup returns CDR1 DFQATT and CDR2 SNEGSKA (reference sequence). Trimming stripped 2 bases from V and 7 bases from J, with 21 bases between. The CDR3 contains 15 residues. The CDR3 DNA sequence: TGCAGTGCTAGACTGGCGCCTAGCTCCTACAATGAGCAGTACTTC. This translates into CSARLAPSSYNEQYF.

This rearrangement joins TRBV20-1 to TRBJ2-4, with TRBD2 matching 7 bases. The CDR3 is 13 residues long. After removal of 6 bases from V and 4 bases from J, the junction contained 6 bases not matched to a gene. In germline, CDR1 is DFQATT, CDR2 SNEGSKA (reference sequence). This CDR3 is CSARSGAKNIQYF. The CDR3 bases are TGCAGTGCCCGCAGCGGGGCGAAAAACATTCAGTACTTC.

This clonotype occurred once. The gene calls are TRBV20-1 and TRBJ2-7; 7 bases are shared with TRBD1. The CDR3 is 15 amino acids. CDR1 DFQATT and CDR2 SNEGSKA come from the germline V gene (reference sequence). V dropped 4 bases and J dropped 2; count of bases not matched to a gene: 11. CDR3 nucleotide sequence: TGCAGTGCTACGCAACTGACAGGGCTAACCTACGAGCAGTACTTC. This codes for CSATQLTGLTYEQYF.

Concerning this clonotype: The junction differs from germline at one of its ends, possibly a read error. The chain carries TRBV12-3 or TRBV12-4 and TRBJ2-1, with 10 bases fitting TRBD2. The CDR3 contains 16 residues. The CDR3 spells CASRLAGGWSYNEQFF. Here the CDR3 DNA reads TGTGCCAGCAGATTAGCGGGAGGCTGGTCCTACAATGAGCAGTTCTTC.

The chain combines TRBV6-5 with TRBJ2-1, with 7 bases aligning to TRBD2. CDR1 MNHEY and CDR2 SVGAGI come from the germline V gene. With 6 bases clipped from V and 9 bases from J, the junction kept 11 bases outside the gene matches. CDR3 length: 14 amino acids. CDR3 sequence: CASRRVGGPGEQFF. The CDR3 DNA follows: TGTGCCAGCAGGCGTGTGGGAGGGCCGGGTGAGCAGTTCTTC.

The rearrangement joins TRBV6-6 to TRBJ2-4; 13 bases map to TRBD2. There are 16 residues in the CDR3. Germline-derived CDR1 and CDR2 are MNHNY and SVGAGI (reference sequence). Germline trimming cut 5 bases from V and 13 bases from J; bases unmatched to any gene: 14. Here the CDR3 DNA reads TGTGCCAGCAGTCTATCGGGACTAGCGGGGCGCTTTGAGCAGTACTTC. This encodes CASSLSGLAGRFEQYF.